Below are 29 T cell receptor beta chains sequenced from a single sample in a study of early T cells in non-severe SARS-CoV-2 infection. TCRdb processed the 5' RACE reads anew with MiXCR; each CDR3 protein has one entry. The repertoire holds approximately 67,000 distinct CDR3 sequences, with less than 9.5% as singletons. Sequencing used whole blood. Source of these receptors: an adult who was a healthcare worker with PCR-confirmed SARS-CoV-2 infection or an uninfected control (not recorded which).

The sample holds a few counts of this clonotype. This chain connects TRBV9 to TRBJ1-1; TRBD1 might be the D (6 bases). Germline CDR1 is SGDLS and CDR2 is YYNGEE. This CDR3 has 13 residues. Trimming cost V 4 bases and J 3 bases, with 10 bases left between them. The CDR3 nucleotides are TGTGCCAGCAGCTCATACAGGGACACTGAAGCTTTCTTT. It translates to CASSSYRDTEAFF. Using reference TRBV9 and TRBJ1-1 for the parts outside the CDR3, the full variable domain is DSGVTQTPKHLITATGQRVTLRCSPRSGDLSVYWYQQSLDQGLQFLIQYYNGEERAKGNILERFSAQQFPDLHSELNLSSLELGDSALYFCASSSYRDTEAFFGQGTRLTVV.

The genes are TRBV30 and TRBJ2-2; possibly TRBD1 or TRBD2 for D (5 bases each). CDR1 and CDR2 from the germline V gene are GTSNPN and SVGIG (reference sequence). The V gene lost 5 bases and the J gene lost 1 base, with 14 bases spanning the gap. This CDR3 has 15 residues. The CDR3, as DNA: TGTGCCTGGGGAAGGGACGGACTGAACACCGGGGAGCTGTTTTTT. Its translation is CAWGRDGLNTGELFF.

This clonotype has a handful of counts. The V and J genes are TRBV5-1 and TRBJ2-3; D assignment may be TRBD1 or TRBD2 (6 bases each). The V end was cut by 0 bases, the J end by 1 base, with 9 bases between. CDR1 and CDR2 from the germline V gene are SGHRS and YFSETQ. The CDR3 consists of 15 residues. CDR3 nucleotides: TGCGCCAGCAGCTTGGCGGGGGCTCGCACAGATACGCAGTATTTT. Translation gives CASSLAGARTDTQYF.

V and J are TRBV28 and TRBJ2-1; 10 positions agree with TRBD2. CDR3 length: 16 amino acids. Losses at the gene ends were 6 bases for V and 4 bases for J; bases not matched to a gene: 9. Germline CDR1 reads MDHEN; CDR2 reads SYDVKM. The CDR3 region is CASSQQTSGQYNEQFF. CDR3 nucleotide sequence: TGTGCCAGCAGCCAACAGACTAGCGGGCAATACAATGAGCAGTTCTTC.

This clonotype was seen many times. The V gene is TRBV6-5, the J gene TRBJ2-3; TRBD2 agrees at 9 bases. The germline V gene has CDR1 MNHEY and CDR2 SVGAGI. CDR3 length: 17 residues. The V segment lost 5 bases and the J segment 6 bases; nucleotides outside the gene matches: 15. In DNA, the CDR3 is TGTGCCAGCAGTCCTCTTTCGGCGGGAGGGCCCAGGGATACGCAGTATTTT. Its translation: CASSPLSAGGPRDTQYF.

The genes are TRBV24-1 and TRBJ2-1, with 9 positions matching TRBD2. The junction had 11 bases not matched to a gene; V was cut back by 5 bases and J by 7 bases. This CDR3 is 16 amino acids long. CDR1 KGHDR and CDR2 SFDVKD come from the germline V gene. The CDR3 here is CATSGVSGRMGNEQFF. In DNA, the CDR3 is TGTGCCACCAGTGGGGTTAGCGGGAGAATGGGTAATGAGCAGTTCTTC.

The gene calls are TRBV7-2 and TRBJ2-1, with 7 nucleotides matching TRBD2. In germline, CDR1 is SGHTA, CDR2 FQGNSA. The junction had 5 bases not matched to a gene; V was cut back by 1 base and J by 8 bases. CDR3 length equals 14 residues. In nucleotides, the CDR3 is TGTGCCAGCAGCTTAGGAATGCGGGAGTATGAGCAGTTCTTC. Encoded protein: CASSLGMREYEQFF. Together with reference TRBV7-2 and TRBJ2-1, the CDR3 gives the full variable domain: GAGVSQSPSNKVTEKGKDVELRCDPISGHTALYWYRQSLGQGLEFLIYFQGNSAPDKSGLPSDRFSAERTGGSVSTLTIQRTQQEDSAVYLCASSLGMREYEQFFGPGTRLTVL.

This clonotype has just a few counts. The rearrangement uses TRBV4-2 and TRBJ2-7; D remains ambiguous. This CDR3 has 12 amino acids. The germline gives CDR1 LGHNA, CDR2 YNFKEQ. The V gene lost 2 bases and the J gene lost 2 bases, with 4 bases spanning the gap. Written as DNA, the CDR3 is TGTGCCAGCAGCCAACCTCCCTACGAGCAGTACTTC. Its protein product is CASSQPPYEQYF.

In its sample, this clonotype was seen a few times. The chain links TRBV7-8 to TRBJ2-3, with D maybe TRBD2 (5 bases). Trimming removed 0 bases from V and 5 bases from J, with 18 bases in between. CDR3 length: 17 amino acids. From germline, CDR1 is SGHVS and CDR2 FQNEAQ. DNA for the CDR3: TGTGCCAGCAGCTTAGCCCCTGGGCGGGTTGGTAAAGATACGCAGTATTTT. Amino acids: CASSLAPGRVGKDTQYF. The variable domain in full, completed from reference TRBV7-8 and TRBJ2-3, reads GAGVSQSPRYKVAKRGQDVALRCDPISGHVSLFWYQQALGQGPEFLTYFQNEAQLDKSGLPSDRFFAERPEGSVSTLKIQRTQQEDSAVYLCASSLAPGRVGKDTQYFGPGTRLTVL.

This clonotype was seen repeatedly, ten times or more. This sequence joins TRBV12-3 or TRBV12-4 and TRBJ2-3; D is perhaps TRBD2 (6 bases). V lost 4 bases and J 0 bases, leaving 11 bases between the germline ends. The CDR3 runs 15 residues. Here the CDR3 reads CASSSAGSSTDTQYF. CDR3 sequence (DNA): TGTGCCAGCAGTTCAGCGGGCTCAAGCACAGATACGCAGTATTTT.

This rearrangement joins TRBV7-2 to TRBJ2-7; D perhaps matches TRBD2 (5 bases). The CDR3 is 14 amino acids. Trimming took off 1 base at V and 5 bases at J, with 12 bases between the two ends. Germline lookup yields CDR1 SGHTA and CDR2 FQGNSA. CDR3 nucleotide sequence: TGTGCCAGCAGCTTAGAGTCGAGGGAGCACGAGCAGTACTTC. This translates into CASSLESREHEQYF. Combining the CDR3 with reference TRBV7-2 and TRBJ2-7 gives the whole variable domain GAGVSQSPSNKVTEKGKDVELRCDPISGHTALYWYRQSLGQGLEFLIYFQGNSAPDKSGLPSDRFSAERTGGSVSTLTIQRTQQEDSAVYLCASSLESREHEQYFGPGTRLTVT.

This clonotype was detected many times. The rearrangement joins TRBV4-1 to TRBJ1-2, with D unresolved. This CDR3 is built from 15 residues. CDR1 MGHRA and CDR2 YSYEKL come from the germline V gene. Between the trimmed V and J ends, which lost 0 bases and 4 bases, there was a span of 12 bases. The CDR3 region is CASSQDLGPGYGYTF. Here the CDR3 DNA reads TGCGCCAGCAGCCAAGATCTGGGTCCGGGCTATGGCTACACCTTC.

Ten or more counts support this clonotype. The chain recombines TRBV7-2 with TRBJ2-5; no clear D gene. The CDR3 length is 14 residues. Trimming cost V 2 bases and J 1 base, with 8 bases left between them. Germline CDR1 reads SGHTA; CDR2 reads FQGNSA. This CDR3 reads CASSLNGGQETQYF. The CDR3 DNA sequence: TGTGCCAGCAGCTTAAACGGCGGCCAAGAGACCCAGTACTTC.

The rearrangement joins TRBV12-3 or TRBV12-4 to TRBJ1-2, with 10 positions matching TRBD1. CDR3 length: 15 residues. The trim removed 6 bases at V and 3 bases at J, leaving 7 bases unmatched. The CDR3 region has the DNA TGTGCCAGCAGGCTGGGACAGGGGAGCCACTATGGCTACACCTTC. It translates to CASRLGQGSHYGYTF.

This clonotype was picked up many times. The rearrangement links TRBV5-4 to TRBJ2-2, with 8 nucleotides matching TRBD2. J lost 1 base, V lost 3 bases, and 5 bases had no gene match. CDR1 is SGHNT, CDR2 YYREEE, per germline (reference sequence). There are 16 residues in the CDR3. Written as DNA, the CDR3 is TGTGCCAGCAGCTCGGGACTAGGGTTGAACACCGGGGAGCTGTTTTTT. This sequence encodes CASSSGLGLNTGELFF.

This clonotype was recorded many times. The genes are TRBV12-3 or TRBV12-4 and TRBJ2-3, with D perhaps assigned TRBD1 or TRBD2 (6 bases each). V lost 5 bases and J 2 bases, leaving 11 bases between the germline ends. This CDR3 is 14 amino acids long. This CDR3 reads CASSRGLLTDTQYF. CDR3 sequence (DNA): TGTGCCAGCAGTCGGGGGCTTCTCACAGATACGCAGTATTTT.

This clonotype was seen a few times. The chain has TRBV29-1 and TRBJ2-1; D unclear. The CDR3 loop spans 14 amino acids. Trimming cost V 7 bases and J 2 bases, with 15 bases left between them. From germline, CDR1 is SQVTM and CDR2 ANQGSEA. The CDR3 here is CSAAPDGTYNEQFF. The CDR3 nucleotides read TGCAGCGCTGCCCCTGATGGCACCTACAATGAGCAGTTCTTC.

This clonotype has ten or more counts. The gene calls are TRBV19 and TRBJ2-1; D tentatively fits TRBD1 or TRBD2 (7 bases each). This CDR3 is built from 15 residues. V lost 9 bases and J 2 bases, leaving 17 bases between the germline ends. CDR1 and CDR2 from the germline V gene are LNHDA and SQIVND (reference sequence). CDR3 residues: CASNQGGEPYNEQFF. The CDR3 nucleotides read TGTGCCAGCAACCAGGGGGGGGAACCCTACAATGAGCAGTTCTTC.

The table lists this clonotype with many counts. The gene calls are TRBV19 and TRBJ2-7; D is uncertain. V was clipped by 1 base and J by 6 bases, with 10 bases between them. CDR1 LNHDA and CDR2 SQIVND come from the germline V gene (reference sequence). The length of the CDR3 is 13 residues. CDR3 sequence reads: CASSIVEAGEQYF. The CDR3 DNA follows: TGTGCCAGTAGTATAGTTGAGGCCGGCGAGCAGTACTTC.

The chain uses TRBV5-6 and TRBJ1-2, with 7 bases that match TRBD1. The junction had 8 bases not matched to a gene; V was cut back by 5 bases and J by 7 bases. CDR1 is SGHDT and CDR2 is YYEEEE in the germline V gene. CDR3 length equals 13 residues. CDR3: CASRYGTVGGYTF. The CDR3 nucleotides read TGTGCCAGCAGGTACGGGACAGTAGGTGGCTACACCTTC.

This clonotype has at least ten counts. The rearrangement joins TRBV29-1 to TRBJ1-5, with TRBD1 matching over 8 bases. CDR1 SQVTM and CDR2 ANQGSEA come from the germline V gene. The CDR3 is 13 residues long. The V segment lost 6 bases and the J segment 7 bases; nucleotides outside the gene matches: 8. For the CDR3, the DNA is TGCAGCGTAAAAGACAGGGGTGGACAGCCCCAGCATTTT. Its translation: CSVKDRGGQPQHF.

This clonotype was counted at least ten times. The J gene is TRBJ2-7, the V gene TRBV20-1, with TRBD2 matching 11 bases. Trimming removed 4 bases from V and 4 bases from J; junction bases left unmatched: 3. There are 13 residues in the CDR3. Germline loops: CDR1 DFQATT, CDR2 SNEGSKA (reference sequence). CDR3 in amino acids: CSAKLAGVYEQYF. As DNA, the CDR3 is TGCAGTGCTAAACTAGCGGGAGTGTACGAGCAGTACTTC.

The DNA for the CDR3 is TGTGCCAGCAGCTTAGATGGTTTTACAGATACGCAGTATTTT. Its translation: CASSLDGFTDTQYF. The chain carries TRBV11-2 and TRBJ2-3, with D hard to call. From germline, CDR1 is SGHAT and CDR2 FQNNGV. The V gene lost 0 bases and the J gene lost 3 bases, with 7 bases spanning the gap. The CDR3 consists of 14 residues.

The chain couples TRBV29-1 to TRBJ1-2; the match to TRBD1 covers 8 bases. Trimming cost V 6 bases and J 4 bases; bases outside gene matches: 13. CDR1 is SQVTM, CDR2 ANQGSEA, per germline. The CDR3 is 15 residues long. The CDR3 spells CSVDALGQASYGYTF. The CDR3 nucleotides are TGCAGCGTAGATGCCTTGGGACAGGCGTCCTATGGCTACACCTTC.

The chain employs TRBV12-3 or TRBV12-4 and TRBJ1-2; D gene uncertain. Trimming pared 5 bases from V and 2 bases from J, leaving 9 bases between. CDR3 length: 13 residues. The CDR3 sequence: CASSLDANYGYTF. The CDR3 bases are TGTGCCAGCAGTCTCGATGCCAACTATGGCTACACCTTC.

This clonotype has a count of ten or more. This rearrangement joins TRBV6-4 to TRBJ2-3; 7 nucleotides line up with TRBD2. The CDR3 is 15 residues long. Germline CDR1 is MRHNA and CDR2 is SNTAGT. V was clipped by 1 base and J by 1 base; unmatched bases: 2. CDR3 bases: TGTGCCAGCAGTGACTACGCGGGAGGCACAGATACGCAGTATTTT. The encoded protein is CASSDYAGGTDTQYF.

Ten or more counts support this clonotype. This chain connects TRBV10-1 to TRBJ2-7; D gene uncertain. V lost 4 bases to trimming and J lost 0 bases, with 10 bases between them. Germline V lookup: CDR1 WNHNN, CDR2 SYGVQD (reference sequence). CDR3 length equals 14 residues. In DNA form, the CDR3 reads TGCGCCAGCAGTGTTGACCCGAGCTCCTACGAGCAGTACTTC. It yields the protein CASSVDPSSYEQYF.

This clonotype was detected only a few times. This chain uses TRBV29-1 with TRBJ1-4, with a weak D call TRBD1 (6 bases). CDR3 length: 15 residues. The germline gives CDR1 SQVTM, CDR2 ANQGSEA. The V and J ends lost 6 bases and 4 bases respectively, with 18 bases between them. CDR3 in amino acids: CSVARGGADNEKLFF. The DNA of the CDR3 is TGCAGCGTCGCAAGGGGGGGGGCCGATAATGAAAAACTGTTTTTT.

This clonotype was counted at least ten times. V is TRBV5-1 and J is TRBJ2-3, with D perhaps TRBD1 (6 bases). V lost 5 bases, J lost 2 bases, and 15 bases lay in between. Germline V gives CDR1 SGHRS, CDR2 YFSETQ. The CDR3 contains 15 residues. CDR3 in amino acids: CASRTGTTTTDTQYF. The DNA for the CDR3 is TGCGCCAGCAGAACCGGGACAACGACCACAGATACGCAGTATTTT.